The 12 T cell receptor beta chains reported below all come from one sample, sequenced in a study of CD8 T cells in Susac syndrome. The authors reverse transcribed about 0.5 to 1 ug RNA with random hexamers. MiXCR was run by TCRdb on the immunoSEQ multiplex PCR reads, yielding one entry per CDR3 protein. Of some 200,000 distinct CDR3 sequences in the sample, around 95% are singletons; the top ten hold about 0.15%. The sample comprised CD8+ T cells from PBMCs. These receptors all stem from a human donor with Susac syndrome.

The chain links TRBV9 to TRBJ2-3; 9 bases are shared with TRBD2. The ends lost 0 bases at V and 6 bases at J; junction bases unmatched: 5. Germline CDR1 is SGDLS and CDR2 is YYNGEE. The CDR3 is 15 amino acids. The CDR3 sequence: CASSVAQRGDDTQYF. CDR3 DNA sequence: TGTGCCAGCAGCGTAGCCCAGCGGGGGGACGATACGCAGTATTTT.

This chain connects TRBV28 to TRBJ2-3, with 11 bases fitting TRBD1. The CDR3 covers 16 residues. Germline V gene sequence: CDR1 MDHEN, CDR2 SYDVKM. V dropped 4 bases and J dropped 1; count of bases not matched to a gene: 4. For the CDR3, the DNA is TGTGCCAGCAGTTCCAGGACAGGGGGCGGCACAGATACGCAGTATTTT. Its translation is CASSSRTGGGTDTQYF. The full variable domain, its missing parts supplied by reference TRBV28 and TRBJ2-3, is DVKVTQSSRYLVKRTGEKVFLECVQDMDHENMFWYRQDPGLGLRLIYFSYDVKMKEKGDIPEGYSVSREKKERFSLILESASTNQTSMYLCASSSRTGGGTDTQYFGPGTRLTVL.

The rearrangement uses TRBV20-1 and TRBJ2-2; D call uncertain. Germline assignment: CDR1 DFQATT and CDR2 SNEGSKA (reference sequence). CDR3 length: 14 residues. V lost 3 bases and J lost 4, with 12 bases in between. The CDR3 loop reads CSASDQAGTGELFF. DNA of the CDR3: TGCAGTGCTAGTGACCAGGCTGGCACCGGGGAGCTGTTTTTT.

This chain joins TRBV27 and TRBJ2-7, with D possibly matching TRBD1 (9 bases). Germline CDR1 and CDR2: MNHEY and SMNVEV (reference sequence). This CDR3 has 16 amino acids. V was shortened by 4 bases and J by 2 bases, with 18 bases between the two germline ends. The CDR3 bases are TGTGCCAGCAGTTCTCGGGGGGGGACAGGGCCCTACGAGCAGTACTTC. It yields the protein CASSSRGGTGPYEQYF.

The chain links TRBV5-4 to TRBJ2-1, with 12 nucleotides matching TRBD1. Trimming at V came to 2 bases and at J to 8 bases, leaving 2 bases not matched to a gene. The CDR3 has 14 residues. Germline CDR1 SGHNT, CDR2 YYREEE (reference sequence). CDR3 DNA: TGTGCCAGCAGCTTTGGGACAGGGGGCTATGAGCAGTTCTTC. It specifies CASSFGTGGYEQFF.

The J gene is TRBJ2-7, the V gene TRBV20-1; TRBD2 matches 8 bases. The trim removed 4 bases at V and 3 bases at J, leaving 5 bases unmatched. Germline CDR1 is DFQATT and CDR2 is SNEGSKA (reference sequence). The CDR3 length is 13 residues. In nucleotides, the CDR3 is TGCAGTGCTATAGCGGGGATAGGCTACGAGCAGTACTTC. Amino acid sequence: CSAIAGIGYEQYF.

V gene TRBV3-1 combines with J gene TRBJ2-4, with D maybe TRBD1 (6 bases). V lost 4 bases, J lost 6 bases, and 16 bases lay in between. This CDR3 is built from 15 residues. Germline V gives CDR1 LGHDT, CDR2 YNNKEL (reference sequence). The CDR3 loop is CASSPTLDRVNIQYF. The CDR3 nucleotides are TGTGCCAGCAGCCCAACCCTGGACAGAGTAAACATTCAGTACTTC.

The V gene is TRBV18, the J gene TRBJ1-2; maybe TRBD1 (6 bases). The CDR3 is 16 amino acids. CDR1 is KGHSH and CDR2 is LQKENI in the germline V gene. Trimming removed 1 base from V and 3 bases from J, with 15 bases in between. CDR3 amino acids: CASSPQDSGGDYGYTF. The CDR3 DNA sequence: TGTGCCAGCTCACCACAGGACAGCGGTGGGGACTATGGCTACACCTTC.

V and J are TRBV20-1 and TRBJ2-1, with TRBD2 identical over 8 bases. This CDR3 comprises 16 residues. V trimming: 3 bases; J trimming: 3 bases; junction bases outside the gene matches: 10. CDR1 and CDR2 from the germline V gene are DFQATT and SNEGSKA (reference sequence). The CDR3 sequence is CSARDRGGIIYNEQFF. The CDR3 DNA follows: TGCAGTGCTAGGGACCGGGGGGGGATTATCTACAATGAGCAGTTCTTC.

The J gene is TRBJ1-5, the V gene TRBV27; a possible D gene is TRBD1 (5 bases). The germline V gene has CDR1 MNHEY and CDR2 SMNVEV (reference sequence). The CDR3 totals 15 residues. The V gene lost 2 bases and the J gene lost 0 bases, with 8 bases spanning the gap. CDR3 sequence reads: CASSLGGISNQPQHF. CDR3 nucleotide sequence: TGTGCCAGCAGTTTAGGGGGAATTAGCAATCAGCCCCAGCATTTT.

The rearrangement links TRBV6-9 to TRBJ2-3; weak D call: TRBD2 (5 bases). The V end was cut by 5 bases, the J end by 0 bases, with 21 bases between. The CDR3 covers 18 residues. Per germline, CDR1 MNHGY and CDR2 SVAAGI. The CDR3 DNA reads TGTGCCAGCAGTGGCCCCAGGACCGGAGGATATAGCACAGATACGCAGTATTTT. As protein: CASSGPRTGGYSTDTQYF.

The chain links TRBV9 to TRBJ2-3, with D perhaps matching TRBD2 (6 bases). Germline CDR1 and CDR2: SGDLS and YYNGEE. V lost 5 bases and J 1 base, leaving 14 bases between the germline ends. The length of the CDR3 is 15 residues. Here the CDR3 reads CASSEYSGGTDTQYF. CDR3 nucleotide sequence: TGTGCCAGCAGTGAATATAGCGGAGGCACAGATACGCAGTATTTT. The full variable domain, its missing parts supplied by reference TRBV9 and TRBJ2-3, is DSGVTQTPKHLITATGQRVTLRCSPRSGDLSVYWYQQSLDQGLQFLIQYYNGEERAKGNILERFSAQQFPDLHSELNLSSLELGDSALYFCASSEYSGGTDTQYFGPGTRLTVL.